The 28 T cell receptor beta chains reported below all come from one sample, sequenced in a study of blood T cell repertoires in COVID-19. Method: immunoSEQ multiplex PCR; TCRdb's copy keeps in-frame clones and lacks some. The data contain about 250,000 clones, 86% of them singletons. The specimen was peripheral blood. Receptors originate from a woman aged 25 to 39 with active or convalescent COVID-19.

Here the CDR3 DNA reads TGTGCCAGCAGCGCCACAGGGGACCGATACAATGAGCAGTTCTTC. It is translated as CASSATGDRYNEQFF. The genes are TRBV7-3 and TRBJ2-1; 7 bases line up with TRBD1. The CDR3 spans 15 residues. The germline CDR1 and CDR2 sequences are SGHTA and FQGTGA. V shed 5 bases and J 4 bases; nucleotides not matched to a gene: 8. Combining the CDR3 with reference TRBV7-3 and TRBJ2-1 gives the whole variable domain GAGVSQTPSNKVTEKGKYVELRCDPISGHTALYWYRQSLGQGPEFLIYFQGTGAADDSGLPNDRFFAVRPEGSVSTLKIQRTERGDSAVYLCASSATGDRYNEQFFGPGTRLTVL.

J is TRBJ1-3 and V is TRBV15; 8 bases are shared with TRBD1. Germline V gene lookup returns CDR1 LNHNV and CDR2 YYDKDF (reference sequence). V trimming: 2 bases; J trimming: 5 bases; junction bases outside the gene matches: 5. The CDR3 consists of 15 residues. CDR3 residues: CATSRPGQERNTIYF. The CDR3 DNA follows: TGTGCCACCAGCAGACCGGGACAGGAACGAAACACCATATATTTT.

The genes are TRBV21-1 and TRBJ1-5; the listed D gene, TRBD1, was not tested against the DNA. TRBV21-1 is a pseudogene locus. The CDR3 spans 12 residues. CDR3 amino acids: CASPQGGRPQHF. The CDR3 DNA sequence: TGTGCCAGCCCACAGGGTGGTCGGCCCCAGCATTTT.

The V gene is TRBV5-1, the J gene TRBJ2-5, with TRBD2 as a possible D gene (5 bases). Trimming cost V 3 bases and J 1 base, with 13 bases left between them. This CDR3 has 15 residues. Germline V lookup: CDR1 SGHRS, CDR2 YFSETQ. CDR3 DNA: TGCGCCAGCAGCTGGAAGCCCGGGATCCAAGAGACCCAGTACTTC. As protein: CASSWKPGIQETQYF.

The table lists this clone with a few counts. The chain recombines TRBV5-1 with TRBJ2-1; 7 positions match TRBD1. This CDR3 comprises 14 residues. The junction had 4 bases not matched to a gene; V was cut back by 1 base and J by 6 bases. Germline-derived CDR1 and CDR2 are SGHRS and YFSETQ. The CDR3 coding sequence is TGCGCCAGCAGCTTGACGACAGGGACCAATGAGCAGTTCTTC. This translates into CASSLTTGTNEQFF. Full variable domain (rest looked up from reference TRBV5-1 and TRBJ2-1): KAGVTQTPRYLIKTRGQQVTLSCSPISGHRSVSWYQQTPGQGLQFLFEYFSETQRNKGNFPGRFSGRQFSNSRSEMNVSTLELGDSALYLCASSLTTGTNEQFFGPGTRLTVL.

This clone has only one observation. One end of the junction does not line up with germline, which may come from a read error. The chain couples TRBV7-3 to TRBJ1-2; 10 bases are shared with TRBD1. Germline values: CDR1 SGHTA, CDR2 FQGTGA. This CDR3 has 15 amino acids. The CDR3 DNA is TGTGCCAGCAGCCTAACCGCGACAGGGGGCAATGGCTACACCTTC. Protein sequence: CASSLTATGGNGYTF.

In nucleotides, the CDR3 is TGTGCCAGCGTAGGACAGGGGTTTCCCTATGGCTACACCTTC. Its protein is CASVGQGFPYGYTF. The gene calls are TRBV6-5 and TRBJ1-2; 9 bases align to TRBD1. V shed 8 bases and J 4 bases; nucleotides not matched to a gene: 8. Germline CDR1 reads MNHEY; CDR2 reads SVGAGI. The CDR3 contains 14 residues.

This chain uses TRBV12-3 or TRBV12-4 with TRBJ1-2, with D hard to call. This CDR3 spans 13 amino acids. Trimming cost V 7 bases and J 0 bases, with 9 bases left between them. CDR3 nucleotides: TGTGCCAGCAAGCCCCGCCCTAACTATGGCTACACCTTC. Protein: CASKPRPNYGYTF.

The J gene is TRBJ2-7, the V gene TRBV11-1; TRBD2 is a possible D gene (6 bases). The CDR3 loop spans 14 amino acids. Between the trimmed V and J ends, which lost 5 bases and 2 bases, there was a span of 13 bases. The germline V gene encodes CDR1 SGHAT and CDR2 FQDESV (reference sequence). CDR3 DNA: TGTGCCAGCAGCGGCTCTAGCGCACCCTACGAGCAGTACTTC. It specifies CASSGSSAPYEQYF.

The chain joins TRBV10-3 to TRBJ1-1; 7 bases align to TRBD1. The V gene end was trimmed by 6 bases and the J gene end by 0 bases; junction bases not matched to a gene: 1. The CDR3 runs to 13 residues. Germline V lookup: CDR1 ENHRY, CDR2 SYGVKD. CDR3 sequence (DNA): TGTGCCATCAGAAGGGGGCTGAACACTGAAGCTTTCTTT. Translated, it gives CAIRRGLNTEAFF.

This sequence joins TRBV5-1 and TRBJ1-2, with D hard to call. V lost 0 bases, J lost 3 bases, and 18 bases lay in between. This CDR3 has 17 amino acids. In germline, CDR1 is SGHRS, CDR2 YFSETQ. Written as DNA, the CDR3 is TGCGCCAGCAGCTTGGGGTGGTCCGGAGTATCATACTATGGCTACACCTTC. Translated, it gives CASSLGWSGVSYYGYTF.

The chain links TRBV28 to TRBJ2-2; TRBD1 matches at 10 bases. From germline, CDR1 is MDHEN and CDR2 SYDVKM. This CDR3 comprises 15 residues. V shed 5 bases, J shed 5 bases, and the junction held 5 bases outside the gene matches. As DNA, the CDR3 is TGTGCCAGCAGTCTGGGGACAGGGGCTACCGGGGAGCTGTTTTTT. Translating it yields CASSLGTGATGELFF. Full variable domain (rest looked up from reference TRBV28 and TRBJ2-2): DVKVTQSSRYLVKRTGEKVFLECVQDMDHENMFWYRQDPGLGLRLIYFSYDVKMKEKGDIPEGYSVSREKKERFSLILESASTNQTSMYLCASSLGTGATGELFFGEGSRLTVL.

CDR3 residues: CASSLGSAGGAREKLFF. In nucleotides, the CDR3 is TGTGCCAGCAGCTTGGGATCGGCAGGGGGCGCCCGGGAAAAACTGTTTTTT. J is TRBJ1-4 and V is TRBV5-4, with 8 bases matching TRBD1. Per germline, CDR1 SGHNT and CDR2 YYREEE (reference sequence). The CDR3 is made up of 17 amino acids. V was pared by 0 bases and J by 8 bases, with 12 bases of the junction left unmatched.

V and J are TRBV15 and TRBJ1-2; D is undetermined. V was shortened by 5 bases and J by 4 bases, with 14 bases between the two germline ends. Germline V gene lookup returns CDR1 LNHNV and CDR2 YYDKDF (reference sequence). CDR3 length equals 14 residues. In nucleotides, the CDR3 is TGTGCCACCAGCGGCGTGGGAGGAGGCTATGGCTACACCTTC. Its protein is CATSGVGGGYGYTF.

CDR3 in amino acids: CASSDQQGNTIYF. The CDR3 DNA is TGTGCCAGCAGTGACCAACAGGGAAACACCATATATTTT. The V call is TRBV6-1, the J call TRBJ1-3; D unclear. Germline loops: CDR1 MNHNS, CDR2 SASEGT. Deletions cut 3 bases from V and 4 bases from J, with 7 bases between. The CDR3 spans 13 residues.

The chain couples TRBV5-5 to TRBJ2-7, with a weak D call TRBD2 (7 bases). The germline CDR1 and CDR2 sequences are SGHKS and YYEKEE (reference sequence). This CDR3 has 14 amino acids. The germline V and J ends were trimmed by 4 bases and 4 bases, with 15 bases remaining between them. CDR3 amino acids: CASSLGRGGYEQYF. Here the CDR3 DNA reads TGTGCCAGCAGCCTCGGCAGGGGAGGGTACGAGCAGTACTTC.

This clone was seen only a few times. CDR3 nucleotides: TGTGCCAGCAGCCTCTCCTCCTACAATGAGCAGTTCTTC. It encodes CASSLSSYNEQFF. The chain has TRBV9 and TRBJ2-1, with D unclear. The length of the CDR3 is 13 residues. Per the germline V gene, CDR1 is SGDLS and CDR2 is YYNGEE. V lost 4 bases and J lost 0, with 5 bases in between. The full variable domain, with the rest looked up from reference TRBV9 and TRBJ2-1, is DSGVTQTPKHLITATGQRVTLRCSPRSGDLSVYWYQQSLDQGLQFLIQYYNGEERAKGNILERFSAQQFPDLHSELNLSSLELGDSALYFCASSLSSYNEQFFGPGTRLTVL.

V gene TRBV7-8 combines with J gene TRBJ2-3; 7 positions agree with TRBD2. The CDR3 consists of 14 residues. The ends lost 5 bases at V and 1 base at J; junction bases unmatched: 3. Germline V gives CDR1 SGHVS, CDR2 FQNEAQ. The CDR3 DNA sequence: TGTGCCAGCAGCCCGGCGGGGGGCACAGATACGCAGTATTTT. Protein sequence: CASSPAGGTDTQYF.

The chain joins TRBV19 to TRBJ2-6; tentatively, D is TRBD1 (6 bases). The CDR3 spans 14 residues. V shed 3 bases and J shed 5 bases, with 8 bases lying between them. Germline V gives CDR1 LNHDA, CDR2 SQIVND (reference sequence). CDR3 protein: CASSMQGRANVLTF. The CDR3 DNA follows: TGTGCCAGTAGTATGCAGGGGAGGGCCAACGTCCTGACTTTC.

In this sample, this clone turned up once. The gene calls are TRBV6-4 and TRBJ1-4, with 7 bases aligning to TRBD1. Looked up from germline, CDR1 is MRHNA and CDR2 is SNTAGT. Unmatched junction bases numbered 10, after V lost 8 bases and J lost 4 bases. The CDR3 is 15 amino acids. This chain's CDR3 is CASETGARGNEKLFF. In nucleotides, the CDR3 is TGTGCCAGCGAAACAGGGGCGCGAGGTAATGAAAAACTGTTTTTT.

This clone was picked up one time. The gene calls are TRBV28 and TRBJ1-2; a possible D gene is TRBD1 (6 bases). CDR3 size: 13 residues. Germline V gene lookup returns CDR1 MDHEN and CDR2 SYDVKM. The ends were cut back, 6 bases at V and 6 bases at J, with 14 bases in the middle. CDR3 bases: TGTGCCAGCAGCAAAACAGGGATTAATGGCTACACCTTC. Its translation is CASSKTGINGYTF.

J is TRBJ1-6 and V is TRBV19; 8 bases agree with TRBD1. V trimming: 1 base; J trimming: 7 bases; junction bases outside the gene matches: 3. Germline CDR1 LNHDA, CDR2 SQIVND (reference sequence). This CDR3 comprises 15 residues. The DNA for the CDR3 is TGTGCCAGTAGTATAGGCGCAGGGGGCAATTCACCCCTCCACTTT. This sequence encodes CASSIGAGGNSPLHF.

This clone was counted once. The chain is built from TRBV2 and TRBJ2-5; 8 nucleotides align to TRBD1. The CDR3 sequence is 16 residues long. Germline CDR1 and CDR2: SNHLY and FYNNEI. V lost 4 bases, J lost 6 bases, and 13 bases stayed unmatched. The CDR3 loop is CASSGFVTGEIKTQYF. CDR3 in DNA: TGTGCCAGCAGTGGTTTCGTGACAGGGGAAATAAAGACCCAGTACTTC.

This chain uses TRBV10-2 with TRBJ2-2; D is possibly TRBD2 (6 bases). V lost 6 bases to trimming and J lost 5 bases, with 13 bases between them. The length of the CDR3 is 14 residues. Germline V gene lookup returns CDR1 WSHSY and CDR2 SAAADI. The CDR3 region is CASRNWGGTGELFF. The DNA of the CDR3 is TGCGCCAGCAGGAACTGGGGAGGTACCGGGGAGCTGTTTTTT.

This clone has just a few counts. One junction end disagrees with the germline gene, perhaps due to a read error. The rearrangement uses TRBV20-1 and TRBJ2-5; 10 bases align to TRBD2. The CDR3 is 11 residues long. Germline values: CDR1 DFQATT, CDR2 SNEGSKA (reference sequence). The CDR3 is CSSSGGETQYF. CDR3 DNA: TGCAGTTCTAGCGGGGGAGAGACCCAGTACTTC.

The rearrangement uses TRBV27 and TRBJ2-3, with a possible D match to TRBD1 (5 bases). V was shortened by 5 bases and J by 2 bases, with 17 bases between the two germline ends. The CDR3 consists of 16 residues. Germline lookup yields CDR1 MNHEY and CDR2 SMNVEV (reference sequence). CDR3 residues: CASSPRQGRYTDTQYF. The CDR3, as DNA: TGTGCCAGCAGTCCTCGGCAGGGCAGATACACAGATACGCAGTATTTT.

V and J are TRBV15 and TRBJ2-1, with a weak D call TRBD2 (6 bases). The CDR3 is made up of 14 amino acids. Trimming stripped 6 bases from V and 5 bases from J, with 14 bases between. The germline V gene encodes CDR1 LNHNV and CDR2 YYDKDF (reference sequence). The CDR3 protein is CATRAAGPNNEQFF. The CDR3 DNA sequence: TGTGCCACCAGGGCTGCGGGACCCAACAATGAGCAGTTCTTC.

The chain has TRBV19 and TRBJ2-7, with 8 bases lining up with TRBD1. CDR1 LNHDA and CDR2 SQIVND come from the germline V gene (reference sequence). V was clipped by 5 bases and J by 0 bases; unmatched bases: 6. The CDR3 sequence is 15 residues long. The CDR3 DNA is TGTGCCAGTAGTCCCTCGGGACAGGTCTCCTACGAGCAGTACTTC. Its translation: CASSPSGQVSYEQYF.